What follows is one TCR beta chain and its context. These data are taken from a study of T cell changes during pregnancy in multiple sclerosis. Method: immunoSEQ multiplex PCR; TCRdb's copy keeps in-frame clones and lacks some. This sample yields more than 75,000 clones, of which around 93% are seen a single time; 2% to 3% belongs to the top ten. After removal of 0 bases from V and 5 bases from J, the junction contained 2 bases not matched to a gene. Germline values: CDR1 SGHRS, CDR2 YFSETQ. This CDR3 is built from 14 residues. This specimen was peripheral blood, taken in the third trimester of pregnancy. This TCR derives from a female donor with multiple sclerosis, enrolled in a pregnancy study. The chain employs TRBV5-1 and TRBJ2-5; TRBD1 aligns across 9 bases. In DNA, the CDR3 is TGCGCCAGCAGCTTGGGGGACAGGGCGGAGACCCAGTACTTC. This codes for CASSLGDRAETQYF.